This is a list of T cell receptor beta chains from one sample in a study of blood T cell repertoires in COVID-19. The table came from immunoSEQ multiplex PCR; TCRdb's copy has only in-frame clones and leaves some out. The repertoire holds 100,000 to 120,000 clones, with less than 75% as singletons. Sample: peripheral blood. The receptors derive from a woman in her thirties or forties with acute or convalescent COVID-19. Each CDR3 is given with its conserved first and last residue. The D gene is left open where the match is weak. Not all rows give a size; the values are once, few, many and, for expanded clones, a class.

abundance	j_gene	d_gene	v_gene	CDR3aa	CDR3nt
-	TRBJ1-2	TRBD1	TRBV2	CASIGQVMNYGYTF	TGTGCCAGCATCGGACAGGTGATGAACTATGGCTACACCTTC
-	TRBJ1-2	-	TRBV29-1	CSPGLGNYGYTF	TGCAGCCCTGGACTCGGGAACTATGGCTACACCTTC
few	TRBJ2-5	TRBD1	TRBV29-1	CSGGPTYRGEETQYF	TGCAGCGGAGGCCCTACGTACAGGGGAGAAGAGACCCAGTACTTC
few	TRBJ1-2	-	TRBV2	CASSLQGNYGYTF	TGTGCCAGCAGTTTACAGGGTAACTATGGCTACACCTTC
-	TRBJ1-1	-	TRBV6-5	CASTLNRVTEAFF	TGTGCCAGCACTCTCAACAGGGTTACTGAAGCTTTCTTT
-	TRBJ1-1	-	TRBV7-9	CASSLQGGTEAFF	TGTGCCAGCAGCCTTCAGGGAGGCACTGAAGCTTTCTTT
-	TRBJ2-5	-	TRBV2	CASSEIPQETQYF	TGTGCCAGCAGTGAAATTCCTCAAGAGACCCAGTACTTC
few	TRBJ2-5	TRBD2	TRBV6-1	CASSGGGLAGIKETQYF	TGTGCCAGCAGTGGGGGGGGGCTAGCGGGGATAAAAGAGACCCAGTACTTC
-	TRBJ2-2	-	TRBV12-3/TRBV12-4	CASSFMEAGELFF	TGTGCCAGCAGTTTTATGGAGGCCGGGGAGCTGTTTTTT
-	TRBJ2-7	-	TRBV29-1	CSVDVRGIGEQYF	TGCAGCGTTGATGTCAGGGGCATAGGTGAGCAGTACTTC
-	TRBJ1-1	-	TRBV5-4	CASSKPGTRNTEAFF	TGTGCCAGCAGCAAGCCCGGGACACGGAACACTGAAGCTTTCTTT
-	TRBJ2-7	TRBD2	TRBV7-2	CASSLALGSGGGSYEQYF	TGTGCCAGCAGCTTAGCGCTTGGTAGCGGGGGAGGAAGCTACGAGCAGTACTTC